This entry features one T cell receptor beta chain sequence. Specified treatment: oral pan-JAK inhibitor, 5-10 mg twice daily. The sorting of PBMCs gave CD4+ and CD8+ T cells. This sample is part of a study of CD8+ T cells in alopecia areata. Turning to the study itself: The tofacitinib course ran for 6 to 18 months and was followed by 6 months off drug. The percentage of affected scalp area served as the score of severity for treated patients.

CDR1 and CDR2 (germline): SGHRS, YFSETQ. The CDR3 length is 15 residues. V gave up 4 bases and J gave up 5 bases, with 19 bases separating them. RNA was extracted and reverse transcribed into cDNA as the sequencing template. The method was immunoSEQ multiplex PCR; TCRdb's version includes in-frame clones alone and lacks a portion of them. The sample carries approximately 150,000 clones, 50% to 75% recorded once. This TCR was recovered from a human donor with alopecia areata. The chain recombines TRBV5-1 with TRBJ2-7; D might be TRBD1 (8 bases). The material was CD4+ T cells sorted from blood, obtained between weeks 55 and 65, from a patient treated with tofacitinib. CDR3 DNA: TGCGCCAGCAGCCCGGACAGGGAACGGGGGGACGAGCAGTACTTC. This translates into CASSPDRERGDEQYF.